This T cell receptor (beta chain) was sequenced in a study of blood T cells in healthy people across ages. Primed by a sample-barcoded 5' primer and a J-beta primer mix, a second PCR proceeded for 7 to 11 cycles. The template-switch adaptor was a 5' adaptor with 12 random nucleotides. It tagged each cDNA molecule. TCRdb processed the 5' RACE reads anew with MiXCR; each CDR3 protein has one entry. Among hundreds of thousands of distinct CDR3 sequences listed, roughly 20% were seen once. Germline V gives CDR1 DFQATT, CDR2 SNEGSKA (reference sequence). CDR3 length equals 13 residues. As regards this clonotype: Its antigen is currently unknown.

Whole-study results and caveats: What prevented conclusive comparison of naive and antigen-experienced cells was that PBMCs were unsorted. Expanded clonotype changes were possibly confounded by unknown donor CMV status. Investigators viewed diversity estimates from one million T cells as underestimates, the study reported.

Sequences were obtained from blood. This TCR was recovered from a man between 70 and 80 years old in good health. V is TRBV20-1 and J is TRBJ2-4; D not resolved. CDR3 region: CSASQLAKNIQYF. CDR3 DNA: TGCAGCGCCTCGCAGCTAGCCAAAAACATTCAGTACTTC.